Listed below are T cell receptor beta chains from one sample, sequenced in a study of cytomegalovirus exposure and HLA in healthy donors. The protocol was immunoSEQ multiplex PCR, while the TCRdb copy is restricted to in-frame clones and leaves out a portion. The repertoire consists of approximately 150,000 clones, with 75% to 80% occurring once and the leading ten covering about 1.8%. Sequencing was performed on PBMCs. All receptors derive from a woman between 25 and 40 years old in good health and CMV-seronegative. CDR3s include the opening cysteine and the closing phenylalanine or tryptophan. A D gene is named only where the DNA matches it firmly. Only part of the rows carry a size: once, few, many, or a class if the clone is expanded.

abundance: .; d_gene: TRBD2; j_gene: TRBJ2-1; v_gene: TRBV10-2; len: 14; CDR3nt: TGCGCCAGCTTCCTAGCGGGGGGCTACAATGAGCAGTTCTTC; CDR3aa: CASFLAGGYNEQFF
abundance: .; d_gene: TRBD2; j_gene: TRBJ2-2; v_gene: TRBV2; len: 16; CDR3nt: TGTGCCAGCAGTATCATAGCGGGGGGGCTTGGCGGGGAGCTGTTTTTT; CDR3aa: CASSIIAGGLGGELFF
abundance: .; d_gene: .; j_gene: TRBJ1-3; v_gene: TRBV29-1; len: 12; CDR3nt: TGCAGCGTTGACGACAGCAGAAACACCATATATTTT; CDR3aa: CSVDDSRNTIYF
abundance: .; d_gene: .; j_gene: TRBJ1-1; v_gene: TRBV6-6; len: 14; CDR3nt: TGTGCCAGCAGTTATGAGGGCTCCCTCACTGAAGCTTTCTTT; CDR3aa: CASSYEGSLTEAFF
abundance: .; d_gene: .; j_gene: TRBJ2-2; v_gene: TRBV30; len: 12; CDR3nt: TGTGCCTGGAGCAGGGGTACCGGGGAGCTGTTTTTT; CDR3aa: CAWSRGTGELFF
abundance: .; d_gene: TRBD1; j_gene: TRBJ1-3; v_gene: TRBV5-1; len: 14; CDR3nt: TGCGCCAGCAGCCTCGGGACAGATGGAAACACCATATATTTT; CDR3aa: CASSLGTDGNTIYF
abundance: .; d_gene: .; j_gene: TRBJ1-1; v_gene: TRBV5-1; len: 12; CDR3nt: TGCGCCAGCAGCTTGTACGGCACTGAAGCTTTCTTT; CDR3aa: CASSLYGTEAFF
abundance: once; d_gene: .; j_gene: TRBJ1-6; v_gene: TRBV30; len: 16; CDR3nt: TGTGCCTGGACCCACGGGGGGGCAGGTTATAATTCACCCCTCCACTTT; CDR3aa: CAWTHGGAGYNSPLHF
abundance: few; d_gene: TRBD1; j_gene: TRBJ1-1; v_gene: TRBV9; len: 15; CDR3nt: TGTGCCAGCAGCGTTAAGGACAGGGGGCATACTGAAGCTTTCTTT; CDR3aa: CASSVKDRGHTEAFF
abundance: .; d_gene: TRBD1; j_gene: TRBJ2-5; v_gene: TRBV15; len: 15; CDR3nt: TGTGCCACCAGCCCACACAGGGGGCGGCAAGAGACCCAGTACTTC; CDR3aa: CATSPHRGRQETQYF
abundance: few; d_gene: TRBD2; j_gene: TRBJ2-2; v_gene: TRBV5-4; len: 15; CDR3nt: TGTGCCAGCAGCTTAAGCGGGGGGGCCGCCGGGGAGCTGTTTTTT; CDR3aa: CASSLSGGAAGELFF
abundance: .; d_gene: .; j_gene: TRBJ2-2; v_gene: TRBV4-1; len: 18; CDR3nt: TGCGCCAGCAGCCAAGGCTTAGTTGCAGGTCCGAACACCGGGGAGCTGTTTTTT; CDR3aa: CASSQGLVAGPNTGELFF
abundance: .; d_gene: .; j_gene: TRBJ1-1; v_gene: TRBV11-3; len: 13; CDR3nt: TGTGCCAGCAGCTCAGGATTGAACACTGAAGCTTTCTTT; CDR3aa: CASSSGLNTEAFF
abundance: .; d_gene: .; j_gene: TRBJ1-5; v_gene: TRBV7-8; len: 15; CDR3nt: TGTGCCAGCAGCTTAGAACGGCGGGCGAATCAGCCCCAGCATTTT; CDR3aa: CASSLERRANQPQHF
abundance: .; d_gene: TRBD2; j_gene: TRBJ2-3; v_gene: TRBV5-1; len: 15; CDR3nt: TGCGCCAGCAGCCGTGCTAGCGGGGGAACAGATACGCAGTATTTT; CDR3aa: CASSRASGGTDTQYF
abundance: .; d_gene: .; j_gene: TRBJ1-2; v_gene: TRBV5-3; len: 13; CDR3nt: TGTGCCAGAAGCTTGGACAGAAACTATGGCTACACCTTC; CDR3aa: CARSLDRNYGYTF
abundance: .; d_gene: TRBD2; j_gene: TRBJ2-7; v_gene: TRBV4-1; len: 16; CDR3nt: TGCGCCAGCAGTCTTGGAAGCGGGGGCCATACCTACGAGCAGTACTTC; CDR3aa: CASSLGSGGHTYEQYF
abundance: .; d_gene: TRBD1; j_gene: TRBJ1-5; v_gene: TRBV6-5; len: 15; CDR3nt: TGTGCCAGCAGACAGGGGGCTATTAGCAATCAGCCCCAGCATTTT; CDR3aa: CASRQGAISNQPQHF
abundance: .; d_gene: .; j_gene: TRBJ1-5; v_gene: TRBV27; len: 15; CDR3nt: TGTGCCAGCAGTCCAGCGGGAGAGTCCAATCAGCCCCAGCATTTT; CDR3aa: CASSPAGESNQPQHF
abundance: .; d_gene: .; j_gene: TRBJ2-7; v_gene: TRBV5-1; len: 15; CDR3nt: TGCGCCAGCAGCTTGGGAGATCGGGTCCTCAACGAGCAGTACTTC; CDR3aa: CASSLGDRVLNEQYF
abundance: .; d_gene: .; j_gene: TRBJ1-1; v_gene: TRBV5-1; len: 17; CDR3nt: TGCGCCAGCAGCCCTGCATTTGGGGTGGACAGGAACACTGAAGCTTTCTTT; CDR3aa: CASSPAFGVDRNTEAFF
abundance: .; d_gene: .; j_gene: TRBJ2-3; v_gene: TRBV27; len: 15; CDR3nt: TGTGCCAGCAGTGTACTAGTCACTAGCACAGATACGCAGTATTTT; CDR3aa: CASSVLVTSTDTQYF
abundance: .; d_gene: TRBD1; j_gene: TRBJ1-4; v_gene: TRBV27; len: 15; CDR3nt: TGTGCCAGCAGGCTAGGGACAGGGAGTAATGAAAAACTGTTTTTT; CDR3aa: CASRLGTGSNEKLFF
abundance: .; d_gene: .; j_gene: TRBJ1-3; v_gene: TRBV18; len: 16; CDR3nt: TGTGCCAGCTCATTTGCACAGGGTAGCTTTGGAAACACCATATATTTT; CDR3aa: CASSFAQGSFGNTIYF
abundance: once; d_gene: TRBD1; j_gene: TRBJ1-2; v_gene: TRBV6-1; len: 14; CDR3nt: TGTGCCAGCAGTGAAAGGGGACAGGGGGCGGGCTACACCTTC; CDR3aa: CASSERGQGAGYTF
abundance: .; d_gene: .; j_gene: TRBJ2-1; v_gene: TRBV11-3; len: 12; CDR3nt: TGTGCCAGCAGCTCCGGAGACAATGAGCAGTTCTTC; CDR3aa: CASSSGDNEQFF
abundance: .; d_gene: TRBD1; j_gene: TRBJ2-7; v_gene: TRBV19; len: 13; CDR3nt: TGTGCCAGTAGTATCAAACAGGGGAACGAGCAGTACTTC; CDR3aa: CASSIKQGNEQYF